Described below is a single TCR beta chain sequence and its context. The germline CDR1 and CDR2 sequences are MRHNA and SNTAGT. V lost 4 bases, J lost 6 bases, and 14 bases stayed unmatched. The CDR3 loop spans 16 amino acids. This sample is drawn from a study of blood T cell repertoires in COVID-19. Study background: Sites in the United States, Italy and Spain provided acute and convalescent COVID-19 samples.

Measured with immunoSEQ multiplex PCR; TCRdb has only the in-frame clones, and not every one. The table shows fewer than 200,000 clones, with roughly 81% occurring only once. The sample comprised peripheral blood. The clonotype comes from a woman aged 55 to 70 with COVID-19, enrolled during active disease. The chain employs TRBV6-4 and TRBJ1-2; 7 positions agree with TRBD1. The CDR3: CASSAVGQPGSDGYTF. The CDR3 DNA is TGTGCCAGCAGTGCCGTGGGACAGCCAGGATCGGATGGCTACACCTTC.